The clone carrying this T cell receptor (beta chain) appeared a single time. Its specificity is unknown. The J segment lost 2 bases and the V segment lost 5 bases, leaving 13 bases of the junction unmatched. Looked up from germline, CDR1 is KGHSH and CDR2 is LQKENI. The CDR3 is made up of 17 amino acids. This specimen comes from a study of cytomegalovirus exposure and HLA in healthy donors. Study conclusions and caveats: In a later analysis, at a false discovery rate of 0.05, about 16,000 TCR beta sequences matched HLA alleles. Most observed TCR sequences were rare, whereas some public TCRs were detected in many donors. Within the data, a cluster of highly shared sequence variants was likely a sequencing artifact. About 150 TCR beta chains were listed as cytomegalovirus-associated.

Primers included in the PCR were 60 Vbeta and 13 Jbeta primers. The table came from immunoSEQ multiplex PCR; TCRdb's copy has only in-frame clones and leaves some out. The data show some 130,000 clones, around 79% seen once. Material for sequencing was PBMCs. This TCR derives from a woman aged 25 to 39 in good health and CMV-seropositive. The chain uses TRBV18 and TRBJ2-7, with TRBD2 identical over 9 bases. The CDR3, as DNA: TGTGCCAGCTCAGCTATCCCAGCGGGGGGCCAGGCCTACGAGCAGTACTTC. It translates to CASSAIPAGGQAYEQYF.